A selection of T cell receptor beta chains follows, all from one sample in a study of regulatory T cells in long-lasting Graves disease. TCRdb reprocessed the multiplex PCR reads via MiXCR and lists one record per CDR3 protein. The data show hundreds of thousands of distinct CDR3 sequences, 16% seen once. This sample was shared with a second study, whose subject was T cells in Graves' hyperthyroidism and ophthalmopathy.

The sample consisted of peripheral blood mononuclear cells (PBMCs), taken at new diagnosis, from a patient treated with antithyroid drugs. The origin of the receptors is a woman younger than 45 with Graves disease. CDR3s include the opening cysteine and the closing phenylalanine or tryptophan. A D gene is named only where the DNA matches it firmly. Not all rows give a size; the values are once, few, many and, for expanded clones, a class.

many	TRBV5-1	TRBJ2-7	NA	TGCGCCAGCAGCTTGGCCGCGACGTACGAGCAGTACTTC	CASSLAATYEQYF
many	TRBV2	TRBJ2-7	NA	TGTGCCAGCATCGGTGGACCCTACGAGCAGTACTTC	CASIGGPYEQYF
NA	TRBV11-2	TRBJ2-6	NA	TGTGCCAGCAGCTTCGGTGGTGGGGCCAACGTCCTGACTTTC	CASSFGGGANVLTF
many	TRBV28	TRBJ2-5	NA	TGTGCCAGCAGTTTTTTGGGGAGTGGGGCCCAAGAGACCCAGTACTTC	CASSFLGSGAQETQYF
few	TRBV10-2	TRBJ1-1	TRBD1	TGCGCCAGCAGTACAGGGGGCGCGATGAACACTGAAGCTTTCTTT	CASSTGGAMNTEAFF
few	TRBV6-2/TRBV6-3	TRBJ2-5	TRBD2	TGTGCCAGCAGACGGGGCGGGAGTGTTGGAGAGACCCAGTACTTC	CASRRGGSVGETQYF
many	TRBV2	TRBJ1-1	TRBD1	TGTGCCAGCAGTTACAGGGGATTGAACACTGAAGCTTTCTTT	CASSYRGLNTEAFF
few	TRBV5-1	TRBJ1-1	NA	TGCGCCAGCAGCTTGGGTCTGTCGGGGGGAACTGAAGCTTTCTTT	CASSLGLSGGTEAFF
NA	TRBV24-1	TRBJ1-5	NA	TGTGCCACCAGTGATTCAAACGGGGGGGAGCCCCAGCATTTT	CATSDSNGGEPQHF
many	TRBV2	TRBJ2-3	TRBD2	TGTGCCAGCGGTCAGGGGCCCGTCTCGGCTAGCGGGAGGTCTTCAGATACGCAGTATTTT	CASGQGPVSASGRSSDTQYF
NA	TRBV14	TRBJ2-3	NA	TGTGCCAGCAGCCTGGGGGGTCGCTCACCGCGGGCAGATACGCAGTATTTT	CASSLGGRSPRADTQYF
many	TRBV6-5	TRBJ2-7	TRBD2	TGTGCCAGCAGTTACTATAGCGGGATGGTGCCCTACGAGCAGTACTTC	CASSYYSGMVPYEQYF
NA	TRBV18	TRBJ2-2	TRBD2	TGTGCCAGCTCAATGGGGCTAGCGGGAAAAGGAACCGGGGAGCTGTTTTTT	CASSMGLAGKGTGELFF
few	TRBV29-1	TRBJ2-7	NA	TGCAGCGTTGCGAAGACCGGGACCCCGTTTTTGCACGAGCAGTACTTC	CSVAKTGTPFLHEQYF
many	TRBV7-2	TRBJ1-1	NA	TGTGCCAGCAGCCCGGTTGGGTCCATGAACACTGAAGCTTTCTTT	CASSPVGSMNTEAFF
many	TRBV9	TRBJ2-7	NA	TGTGCCAGCAGCGTAGGTGCGGTCAACTACGAGCAGTACTTC	CASSVGAVNYEQYF
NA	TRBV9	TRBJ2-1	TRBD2	TGTGCCAGCAGCGTTTTCGGGAGGGACAATGAGCAGTTCTTC	CASSVFGRDNEQFF
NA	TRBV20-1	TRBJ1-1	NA	TGCAGTGCCACCGGGCAGAGGAACACTGAAGCTTTCTTT	CSATGQRNTEAFF
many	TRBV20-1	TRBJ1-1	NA	TGCAGTGCTAGTACAGGGACCCTAGAAGCTTTCTTT	CSASTGTLEAFF
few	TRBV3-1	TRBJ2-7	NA	TGTGCCAGCAGCCAAGATTTAGGGGGTACCTACGAGCAGTACTTC	CASSQDLGGTYEQYF
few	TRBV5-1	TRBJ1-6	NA	TGCGCCAGCAGCTGGGACGGGGCGGAAGGTTCACCCCTCCACTTT	CASSWDGAEGSPLHF
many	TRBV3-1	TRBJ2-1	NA	TGTGCCAGCACCCGGACAGACAATGAGCAGTTCTTC	CASTRTDNEQFF